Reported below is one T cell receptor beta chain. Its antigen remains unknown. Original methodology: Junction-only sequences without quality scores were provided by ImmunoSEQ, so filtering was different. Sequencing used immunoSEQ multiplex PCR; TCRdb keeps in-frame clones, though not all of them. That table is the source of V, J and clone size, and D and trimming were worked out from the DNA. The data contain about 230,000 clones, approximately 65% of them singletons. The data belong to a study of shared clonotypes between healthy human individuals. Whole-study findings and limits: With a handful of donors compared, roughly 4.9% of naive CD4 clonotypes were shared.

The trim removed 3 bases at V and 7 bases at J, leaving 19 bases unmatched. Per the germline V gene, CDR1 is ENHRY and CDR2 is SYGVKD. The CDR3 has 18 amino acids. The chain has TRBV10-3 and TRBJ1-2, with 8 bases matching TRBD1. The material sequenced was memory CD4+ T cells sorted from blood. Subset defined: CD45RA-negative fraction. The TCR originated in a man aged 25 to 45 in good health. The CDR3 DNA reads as TGTGCCATCAGTGATTGGGGACGAACAACAGGGGGACTCGTTGGCTACACCTTC. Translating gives CAISDWGRTTGGLVGYTF.